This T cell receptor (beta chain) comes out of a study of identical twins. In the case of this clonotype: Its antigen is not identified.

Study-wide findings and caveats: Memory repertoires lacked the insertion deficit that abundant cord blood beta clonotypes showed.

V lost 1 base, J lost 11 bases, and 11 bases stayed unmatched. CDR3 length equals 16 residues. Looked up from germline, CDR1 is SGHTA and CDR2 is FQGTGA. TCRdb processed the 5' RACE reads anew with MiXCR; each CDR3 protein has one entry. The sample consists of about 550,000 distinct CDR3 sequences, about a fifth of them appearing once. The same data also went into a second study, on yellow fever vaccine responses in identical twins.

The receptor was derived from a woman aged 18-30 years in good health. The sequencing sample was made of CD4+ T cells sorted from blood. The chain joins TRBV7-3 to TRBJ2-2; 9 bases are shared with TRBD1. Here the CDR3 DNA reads TGTGCCAGCAGCTTAAAAGGGACAGGGTCCTTCGGAGAGCTGTTTTTT. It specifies CASSLKGTGSFGELFF.